What follows are 24 T cell receptor beta chains derived from one specimen sequenced in a study of regulatory T cells in long-lasting Graves disease. For TCR beta, libraries came from iRepertoire HTBI primers and Arm-PCR of CDR3 regions. TCRdb re-analysed the multiplex PCR reads in MiXCR, keeping a single row per CDR3 protein. The sample consists of about 360,000 distinct CDR3 sequences, about 17% of them appearing once. Time point: newly diagnosed GD, antithyroid drugs for less than 3 months. With RNA extracted from PBMCs as input, the TCR library was made. The sample was also reused in another study, on T cells in Graves' hyperthyroidism and ophthalmopathy.

This specimen was peripheral blood mononuclear cells (PBMCs), taken at new diagnosis, from a patient treated with antithyroid drugs. These receptors came from a woman aged 18-29 years with Graves disease.

This clonotype has only a few counts. The chain carries TRBV6-2 or TRBV6-3 and TRBJ1-1; 7 positions match TRBD1. This CDR3 has 14 amino acids. V lost 2 bases to trimming and J lost 5 bases; unmatched junction nucleotides: 5. The germline V gene has CDR1 MNHEY and CDR2 SVGEGT. The CDR3 bases are TGTGCCAGCAGTTACCCCCAGGGGGAGACTGAAGCTTTCTTT. This translates into CASSYPQGETEAFF.

As to this clonotype: A much larger clone is a single base away; this may be a read error. The chain has TRBV4-2 and TRBJ2-5, with 8 bases aligning to TRBD2. Germline V gene sequence: CDR1 LGHNA, CDR2 YNFKEQ. This CDR3 is built from 16 residues. V lost 2 bases and J lost 11; bases outside the gene matches: 16. The CDR3 DNA follows: TGTGCCAGCAGCCAACAAAGCGGGGGAGATTACAATGAGCAGTACTTC. This translates into CASSQQSGGDYNEQYF.

The table lists this clonotype with many counts. The chain is built from TRBV20-1 and TRBJ2-5, with a weak D call TRBD2 (6 bases). The V end lost 0 bases, the J end lost 5 bases, and 13 bases lay between the germline ends. The germline gives CDR1 DFQATT, CDR2 SNEGSKA (reference sequence). This CDR3 is built from 14 residues. The CDR3 DNA reads as TGCAGTGCTAGAGACTTAAGGGGAGGTGAGACCCAGTACTTC. Amino acid sequence: CSARDLRGGETQYF.

This clonotype showed up many times. The chain links TRBV2 to TRBJ1-5; D is unclear. The CDR3 covers 14 residues. V was trimmed by 0 bases and J by 3 bases, leaving 6 bases between them. The V gene's germline CDR1 is SNHLY and CDR2 FYNNEI. The CDR3 DNA is TGTGCCAGCAGTGAAGCGCTTCCCAATCAGCCCCAGCATTTT. Protein: CASSEALPNQPQHF.

This clonotype was seen repeatedly, ten times or more. The V call is TRBV7-9, the J call TRBJ1-1, with 7 positions matching TRBD1. CDR3 size: 16 residues. V lost 5 bases to trimming and J lost 4 bases; unmatched junction nucleotides: 13. Germline loops: CDR1 SEHNR, CDR2 FQNEAQ (reference sequence). In DNA, the CDR3 is TGTGCCAGCAGCCCTAGGACAGGCTCTTGGGGCACTGAAGCTTTCTTT. Its translation is CASSPRTGSWGTEAFF.

This clonotype occurred many times. The genes are TRBV6-9 and TRBJ1-5; perhaps TRBD1 as D (6 bases). Germline lookup yields CDR1 MNHGY and CDR2 SVAAGI. V was cut by 4 bases and J by 7 bases, with 17 bases left in between. This CDR3 is 15 amino acids long. The CDR3 coding sequence is TGTGCCAGCAGTTTTTCCGCAGGGGAAGGCCAGCCCCAGCATTTT. This sequence encodes CASSFSAGEGQPQHF.

Turning to this clonotype: A junction boundary mismatches the germline segment, possibly from a read error. The rearrangement links TRBV5-1 to TRBJ2-2; D may be TRBD1 (6 bases). CDR1 SGHRS and CDR2 YFSETQ come from the germline V gene. CDR3 length: 18 residues. The CDR3 nucleotides read TGCGCCGGCAGCTCTCCGCCAGGGGCAGTCGACCAAACCGGGGAGCTGTTTTTT. It specifies CAGSSPPGAVDQTGELFF.

This clonotype was recorded at least ten times. V usage is TRBV11-2 and J usage is TRBJ2-5, with a weak D call TRBD2 (6 bases). CDR1 and CDR2 (germline): SGHAT, FQNNGV. This CDR3 spans 17 amino acids. V gave up 2 bases and J gave up 2 bases, with 18 bases separating them. CDR3 in amino acids: CASSLRREGLQQETQYF. The CDR3 coding sequence is TGTGCCAGCAGCTTAAGGCGCGAGGGACTGCAACAAGAGACCCAGTACTTC.

This clonotype was seen at least ten times. This chain joins TRBV28 and TRBJ1-1; 7 bases fit TRBD1. The CDR3 loop spans 11 amino acids. The germline CDR1 and CDR2 sequences are MDHEN and SYDVKM. The V segment lost 6 bases and the J segment 8 bases; nucleotides outside the gene matches: 3. The CDR3 sequence: CASRGQIEAFF. As DNA, the CDR3 is TGTGCCAGCAGGGGACAGATCGAAGCTTTCTTT.

This clonotype was counted only a few times. The rearrangement uses TRBV28 and TRBJ1-3; TRBD1 might be the D (6 bases). This CDR3 comprises 15 residues. Trimming pared 2 bases from V and 0 bases from J, leaving 8 bases between. Germline values: CDR1 MDHEN, CDR2 SYDVKM. The CDR3 bases are TGTGCCAGCAGTTTAAGGGGGAGCTCTGGAAACACCATATATTTT. Amino acid sequence: CASSLRGSSGNTIYF.

This clonotype was recorded many times. CDR3 coding DNA: TGTGCCACCAGTGATCCCTATGACTATGGCTACACCTTC. Residues: CATSDPYDYGYTF. The chain uses TRBV24-1 and TRBJ1-2; D unclear. Trimming took off 3 bases at V and 3 bases at J, with 7 bases between the two ends. The CDR3 extends over 13 amino acids. From germline, CDR1 is KGHDR and CDR2 SFDVKD.

Points on this clonotype: A much bigger clone sits one base away, suggesting this may be a read error. This sequence joins TRBV24-1 and TRBJ2-1, with 9 bases that match TRBD1. This CDR3 spans 15 amino acids. Germline CDR1 reads KGHDR; CDR2 reads SFDVKD. CDR3 sequence: CVTSDPGQGSNEQFF. CDR3 DNA sequence: TGTGTCACCAGTGATCCGGGACAGGGATCCAATGAGCAGTTCTTC.

This clonotype was seen at least ten times. This chain joins TRBV20-1 and TRBJ2-3; 9 nucleotides match TRBD1. This CDR3 contains 14 residues. From germline, CDR1 is DFQATT and CDR2 SNEGSKA (reference sequence). J lost 3 bases, V lost 3 bases, and 4 bases had no gene match. Written as DNA, the CDR3 is TGCAGTGCTAGTGGGACAGGGCGTACAGATACGCAGTATTTT. Translating gives CSASGTGRTDTQYF.

This clonotype showed up many times. The rearrangement uses TRBV28 and TRBJ2-3; 7 bases agree with TRBD2. The CDR3 sequence is 15 residues long. From germline, CDR1 is MDHEN and CDR2 SYDVKM. Germline trimming cut 4 bases from V and 1 base from J; bases unmatched to any gene: 5. This CDR3 is CASSSGGLGTDTQYF. The CDR3 DNA reads TGTGCCAGCAGTTCGGGGGGTCTGGGCACAGATACGCAGTATTTT. The full variable domain, completed using reference TRBV28 and TRBJ2-3, is DVKVTQSSRYLVKRTGEKVFLECVQDMDHENMFWYRQDPGLGLRLIYFSYDVKMKEKGDIPEGYSVSREKKERFSLILESASTNQTSMYLCASSSGGLGTDTQYFGPGTRLTVL.

CDR3 sequence (DNA): TGTGCCAGCAGCCAAGATCTTAGCGGGAGGACAGATACGCAGTATTTT. This encodes CASSQDLSGRTDTQYF. The rearrangement joins TRBV3-1 to TRBJ2-3; TRBD2 aligns across 10 bases. The trim removed 0 bases at V and 3 bases at J, leaving 3 bases unmatched. Germline values: CDR1 LGHDT, CDR2 YNNKEL (reference sequence). The CDR3 is 16 residues long.

A remark on this clonotype: It differs at one base from a far larger clone, so likely a read error. The chain uses TRBV20-1 and TRBJ2-1; 8 bases map to TRBD1. The J call may be in error: the DNA end matches TRBJ2-5 better. Germline V lookup: CDR1 DFQATT, CDR2 SNEGSKA (reference sequence). The CDR3 totals 14 residues. For the CDR3, the DNA is TGCAGTGCTAGGCCAACCTTCACAGGGGGGACCCAGTACTTC. It specifies CSARPTFTGGTQYF.

This clonotype appeared a few times. A far larger clone is only one base removed, so a read error is likely. The chain carries TRBV7-8 and TRBJ2-3, with 10 bases identical to TRBD2. The CDR3 is 18 amino acids. Germline assignment: CDR1 SGHVS and CDR2 FQNEAQ. V shed 4 bases and J 3 bases; nucleotides not matched to a gene: 13. The chain's CDR3 is CASSSKGGLAIRTDTQYF. The CDR3 DNA reads as TGTGCCAGCAGCTCTAAAGGGGGACTAGCGATTAGAACAGATACGCAGTATTTT.

Many counts were recorded for this clonotype. V and J are TRBV28 and TRBJ2-7, with no clear D. Germline-derived CDR1 and CDR2 are MDHEN and SYDVKM. The CDR3 length is 14 residues. Trimming removed 3 bases at V and 5 bases at J, with 14 bases between. The CDR3 here is CASSFRSPVHEQYF. The CDR3 region has the DNA TGTGCCAGCAGTTTTAGGAGTCCGGTCCACGAGCAGTACTTC. The full variable domain, with the rest looked up from reference TRBV28 and TRBJ2-7, is DVKVTQSSRYLVKRTGEKVFLECVQDMDHENMFWYRQDPGLGLRLIYFSYDVKMKEKGDIPEGYSVSREKKERFSLILESASTNQTSMYLCASSFRSPVHEQYFGPGTRLTVT.

This chain links TRBV5-1 with TRBJ1-4, with 7 nucleotides matching TRBD1. V gave up 3 bases and J gave up 8 bases; unmatched junction bases: 7. The germline V gene has CDR1 SGHRS and CDR2 YFSETQ. There are 14 residues in the CDR3. The CDR3 region is CASSSSGQNEKLFF. In DNA form, the CDR3 reads TGCGCCAGCAGCTCCTCGGGACAGAACGAAAAACTGTTTTTT.

J is TRBJ2-1 and V is TRBV19; TRBD2 agrees at 9 bases. Germline V gene sequence: CDR1 LNHDA, CDR2 SQIVND (reference sequence). The CDR3 loop spans 19 amino acids. J was trimmed by 0 bases and V by 4 bases; bases with no gene match: 13. Here the CDR3 reads CASSRSGGPAVSSYNEQFF. The CDR3 DNA sequence: TGTGCCAGTAGTAGAAGCGGGGGGCCCGCCGTGAGCTCCTACAATGAGCAGTTCTTC.

There are many counts of this clonotype. Here the CDR3 reads CASTRDSSGNTIYF. DNA for the CDR3: TGTGCCAGCACCCGGGACAGCTCTGGAAACACCATATATTTT. The chain carries TRBV9 and TRBJ1-3; 7 bases map to TRBD1. The CDR3 is made up of 14 amino acids. V shed 6 bases, J shed 0 bases, and the junction held 3 bases outside the gene matches. Germline CDR1 is SGDLS and CDR2 is YYNGEE.

This clonotype was counted ten times or more. This chain connects TRBV6-1 to TRBJ2-2, with 7 nucleotides matching TRBD1. The length of the CDR3 is 15 residues. The V gene's germline CDR1 is MNHNS and CDR2 SASEGT. The junction had 4 bases not matched to a gene; V was cut back by 4 bases and J by 2 bases. The CDR3 loop reads CASSAGTANTGELFF. For the CDR3, the DNA is TGTGCCAGCAGTGCCGGGACAGCAAACACCGGGGAGCTGTTTTTT.

This clonotype was detected many times. V usage is TRBV28 and J usage is TRBJ1-6; D is uncertain. V shed 3 bases and J shed 0 bases, with 6 bases lying between them. CDR3 length: 15 amino acids. Germline CDR1 is MDHEN and CDR2 is SYDVKM. The CDR3 protein is CASSFRSSYNSPLHF. The CDR3 DNA is TGTGCCAGCAGTTTCCGAAGCTCCTATAATTCACCCCTCCACTTT.

There are a few counts of this clonotype. The chain recombines TRBV6-2 or TRBV6-3 with TRBJ2-7, with D possibly being TRBD1 (6 bases). From germline, CDR1 is MNHEY and CDR2 SVGEGT. The V end lost 2 bases, the J end lost 4 bases, and 15 bases lay between the germline ends. This CDR3 region has 15 residues. CDR3 nucleotides: TGTGCCAGCAGTTACCTACAGGGTCCCACATACGAGCAGTACTTC. Translation gives CASSYLQGPTYEQYF.